Below, 3 T cell receptor beta chains from the same sample are listed, as sequenced in a study of T-cell reconstitution after alpha-beta-depleted transplantation in children. For TCRbeta, the library was prepared with unique molecular identifiers. TCRdb re-derived calls from the PCR reads in MiXCR, one entry per CDR3 protein. The top ten hold 4% of the sample, which has about 610,000 distinct CDR3 sequences, approximately 10% seen once. Sequencing used PBMCs from the stem cell graft donor, obtained from the stem cell graft. These receptors originate from a human donor who donated a stem cell graft to a child with acute myeloid leukemia.

The gene calls are TRBV27 and TRBJ2-2, with TRBD2 identical over 11 bases. Germline V gene sequence: CDR1 MNHEY, CDR2 SMNVEV (reference sequence). Trimming at V came to 3 bases and at J to 5 bases, leaving 5 bases not matched to a gene. This CDR3 comprises 16 residues. CDR3 region: CASSFATSGKTGELFF. CDR3 nucleotide sequence: TGTGCCAGCAGTTTTGCGACTAGCGGGAAGACCGGGGAGCTGTTTTTT.

The chain links TRBV2 to TRBJ2-5; D is uncertain. The CDR3 consists of 15 residues. Germline CDR1 reads SNHLY; CDR2 reads FYNNEI. Trimming stripped 1 base from V and 4 bases from J, with 13 bases between. As DNA, the CDR3 is TGTGCCAGCAGTGAAGAGGGCCCGTCGGGAGAGACCCAGTACTTC. The encoded protein is CASSEEGPSGETQYF.

This clonotype was observed at least ten times. The chain recombines TRBV14 with TRBJ1-1; D remains unclear. Germline CDR1 is SGHDN and CDR2 is FVKESK. This CDR3 is built from 12 residues. Trimming cost V 4 bases and J 6 bases, with 9 bases left between them. The CDR3 bases are TGTGCCAGCAGCCCTCTGAAATCTGAAGCTTTCTTT. Protein product: CASSPLKSEAFF.